This T cell receptor beta chain comes out of a study of T cell repertoires in cytomegalovirus infection. As for the study in general: CMV infection together with matching HLA type was indicated by public TCR beta signatures. Regarding the study as a whole: CMV carriers with the relevant HLA were identified by cumulative public TCR beta family frequency. The response measured ex vivo was dominated by TCR beta clonotypes (HLA-C-restricted and CMV-specific).

The CDR3 length is 13 residues. The germline CDR1 and CDR2 sequences are SGHTA and FQGNSA. Between the trimmed V and J ends, which lost 6 bases and 3 bases, there was a span of 9 bases. TCRdb passed the reads through MiXCR, listing each CDR3 protein once. The sample records around 740,000 distinct CDR3 sequences, about a third being singletons. This clonotype was picked up a small number of times. Its matching antigen is unknown. The sequenced material came from PBMCs. This chain connects TRBV7-2 to TRBJ1-3, with TRBD1 as a possible D gene (6 bases). The source of this sequence is a human donor in good health (CMV status not recorded). Some clones in this sample may be carry-over from other donors' samples. CDR3 DNA: TGTGCCAGCAGGGGGGGGCTTGGAAACACCATATATTTT. Amino acid sequence: CASRGGLGNTIYF.